Below, 24 T cell receptor beta chains from the same sample are listed, as sequenced in a study of regulatory T cells in long-lasting Graves disease. Building of the TCR beta libraries involved iRepertoire HTBI primers and Arm-PCR of CDR3 regions. Each CDR3 protein is one row after TCRdb ran MiXCR on the multiplex PCR reads. The sample yields 520,000 or so distinct CDR3 sequences, about 12% seen once. Time point noted: newly diagnosed GD, antithyroid drugs for less than 3 months. RNA isolated from PBMCs was used to make the TCR library. These same records also appear under a second study, on T cells in Graves' hyperthyroidism and ophthalmopathy.

The sequences come from peripheral blood mononuclear cells (PBMCs), collected at new diagnosis, from a patient treated with antithyroid drugs. The receptors come from a young woman with Graves disease.

This clonotype was observed many times. The chain joins TRBV28 to TRBJ2-3; 11 nucleotides match TRBD2. CDR1 is MDHEN, CDR2 SYDVKM, per germline. This CDR3 spans 18 amino acids. V was pared by 10 bases and J by 3 bases, with 18 bases of the junction left unmatched. The CDR3 sequence is CANSRPAELAGVTDTQYF. Written as DNA, the CDR3 is TGTGCCAACAGCCGCCCCGCCGAACTAGCGGGAGTAACAGATACGCAGTATTTT.

In this sample, this clonotype turned up many times. V is TRBV27 and J is TRBJ2-3, with a possible D match to TRBD1 (6 bases). V was pared by 3 bases and J by 2 bases, with 15 bases between. The length of the CDR3 is 16 residues. Germline CDR1 and CDR2: MNHEY and SMNVEV (reference sequence). The CDR3 loop is CASSFLNRATTDTQYF. The CDR3 DNA is TGTGCCAGCAGTTTCTTAAACAGGGCGACCACAGATACGCAGTATTTT.

Many counts were recorded for this clonotype. The rearrangement joins TRBV7-9 to TRBJ1-2; possible D gene TRBD1, 5 bases. The V and J ends lost 6 bases and 5 bases respectively, with 10 bases between them. CDR1 and CDR2 (germline): SEHNR, FQNEAQ (reference sequence). CDR3 size: 12 residues. The CDR3 here is CASRGRAYGYTF. CDR3 in DNA: TGTGCCAGCAGGGGCAGGGCGTATGGCTACACCTTC.

In its sample, this clonotype was seen a few times. The genes are TRBV5-1 and TRBJ2-1; D could derive from TRBD1 or TRBD2 (5 bases each). V was trimmed by 4 bases and J by 8 bases, leaving 19 bases between them. Germline CDR1 reads SGHRS; CDR2 reads YFSETQ. CDR3 length: 15 amino acids. The CDR3 DNA is TGCGCCAGCAGCCCAAGCGGATCCAAAGGGGATGAGCAGTTCTTC. As protein: CASSPSGSKGDEQFF.

This clonotype was recorded at least ten times. The V gene is TRBV12-3 or TRBV12-4, the J gene TRBJ2-3; 10 nucleotides line up with TRBD1. Trimming took 4 bases from V and 7 from J; bases not matched to a gene: 5. The CDR3 runs to 14 residues. CDR3 DNA sequence: TGTGCCAGCAGTTCGACAGGGGGCGTGAATACGCAGTATTTT. Amino acids: CASSSTGGVNTQYF.

The rearrangement links TRBV6-1 to TRBJ1-6, with a tentative D call TRBD1 (5 bases). Germline lookup yields CDR1 MNHNS and CDR2 SASEGT. V was trimmed by 6 bases and J by 4 bases, leaving 13 bases between them. This CDR3 is 15 amino acids long. The CDR3 loop reads CASSHRDWYNSPLHF. CDR3 bases: TGTGCCAGCAGCCACCGGGACTGGTATAATTCACCCCTCCACTTT.

This clonotype occurred a few times. The V gene is TRBV12-3 or TRBV12-4, the J gene TRBJ2-1, with TRBD2 identical over 12 bases. This CDR3 has 17 residues. The V gene end was trimmed by 9 bases and the J gene end by 0 bases; junction bases not matched to a gene: 9. This chain's CDR3 is CASVLLAGGSSYNEQFF. The CDR3 DNA reads as TGTGCCAGTGTTCTGCTAGCGGGGGGGAGCTCCTACAATGAGCAGTTCTTC.

In its sample, this clonotype was seen many times. This chain links TRBV28 with TRBJ2-2; TRBD2 agrees at 9 bases. V gave up 4 bases and J gave up 4 bases; unmatched junction bases: 7. There are 16 residues in the CDR3. From germline, CDR1 is MDHEN and CDR2 SYDVKM. The CDR3 protein is CASSSWREGPTGELFF. The CDR3 coding sequence is TGTGCCAGCAGTTCTTGGCGGGAGGGCCCCACCGGGGAGCTGTTTTTT.

In the case of this clonotype: A read error may be the cause here, since a much bigger clone is one base away. V is TRBV30 and J is TRBJ1-2, with no clear D. Germline V CDR1 and CDR2: GTSNPN, SVGIG (reference sequence). The length of the CDR3 is 12 residues. In DNA, the CDR3 is TGTGCCTGGAGTGTACCCCCGGAGGGCTGCACCTTC. Translating it yields CAWSVPPEGCTF.

Regarding this clonotype: A far larger clone differs by one base, so this is likely a read error. Here the CDR3 DNA reads TGTGCCAGCAGCTTAGTTGTCAGTCCTAACGCTGGTCCCGCCGGGGAGCTGTTTTTT. It yields the protein CASSLVVSPNAGPAGELFF. This chain connects TRBV11-3 to TRBJ2-2; no definite D call. The germline V gene has CDR1 SGHNT and CDR2 YENEEA. V lost 1 base to trimming and J lost 6 bases, with 24 bases between them. The CDR3 length is 19 residues.

There are many counts of this clonotype. Because the CDR3 is missing its conserved closing phenylalanine or tryptophan, this is likely a read error. V is TRBV30 and J is TRBJ1-6; 9 nucleotides agree with TRBD1. The CDR3 spans 13 residues. Germline trimming cut 4 bases from V and 7 bases from J; bases unmatched to any gene: 2. Germline loops: CDR1 GTSNPN, CDR2 SVGIG (reference sequence). CDR3 amino acids: CAWKDRGNSPLHL. The CDR3 region has the DNA TGTGCCTGGAAGGACAGGGGCAATTCACCCCTCCACCTT.

This clonotype was seen at least ten times. The gene calls are TRBV2 and TRBJ1-2; 9 nucleotides align to TRBD1. The CDR3 contains 15 residues. Germline CDR1 SNHLY, CDR2 FYNNEI. V dropped 4 bases and J dropped 7; count of bases not matched to a gene: 10. The CDR3 DNA is TGTGCCAGCAGTGCGCGCACAGGGGGCGGCCTTGGCTACACCTTC. This gives the protein CASSARTGGGLGYTF.

This clonotype has at least ten counts. The chain is built from TRBV20-1 and TRBJ2-1; D is undetermined. This CDR3 is built from 14 residues. The germline CDR1 and CDR2 sequences are DFQATT and SNEGSKA (reference sequence). The ends were cut back, 5 bases at V and 0 bases at J, with 11 bases in the middle. In DNA form, the CDR3 reads TGCAGTGCTCCTTTCGGCGGCTCCTACAATGAGCAGTTCTTC. This sequence encodes CSAPFGGSYNEQFF.

This clonotype was seen repeatedly, ten times or more. This chain uses TRBV29-1 with TRBJ2-5; 7 bases agree with TRBD1. Germline CDR1 is SQVTM and CDR2 is ANQGSEA. CDR3 length: 12 residues. With 7 bases clipped from V and 3 bases from J, the junction kept 5 bases outside the gene matches. The CDR3 DNA is TGCAGCGGTTGGGGGACAGAAGAGACCCAGTACTTC. Translation gives CSGWGTEETQYF.

This clonotype was counted at least ten times. V usage is TRBV2 and J usage is TRBJ2-5; TRBD2 matches 7 bases. Germline-derived CDR1 and CDR2 are SNHLY and FYNNEI. The V segment lost 7 bases and the J segment 3 bases; nucleotides outside the gene matches: 11. This CDR3 has 15 residues. The CDR3 region has the DNA TGTGCCAGCACCAAAAGGAGGGACTATGAAGAGACCCAGTACTTC. Its protein is CASTKRRDYEETQYF.

This clonotype appeared many times. The chain links TRBV29-1 to TRBJ2-7, with TRBD2 as a possible D gene (6 bases). Germline CDR1 is SQVTM and CDR2 is ANQGSEA. Trimming took 5 bases from V and 0 from J, leaving 20 bases between them. The CDR3 loop spans 16 amino acids. The CDR3 here is CSVKSFGIGGSYEQYF. The CDR3, as DNA: TGCAGCGTTAAGAGCTTCGGCATCGGGGGCTCCTACGAGCAGTACTTC.

This clonotype appeared many times. The rearrangement links TRBV30 to TRBJ1-1; D is uncertain. The V and J ends lost 2 bases and 11 bases respectively, with 12 bases between them. The V gene's germline CDR1 is GTSNPN and CDR2 SVGIG (reference sequence). This CDR3 spans 11 amino acids. The CDR3 coding sequence is TGTGCCTGGAGTTCTCCACTGGGGGCTTTCTTT. It encodes CAWSSPLGAFF. Complete variable domain (other parts from reference TRBV30 and TRBJ1-1): SQTIHQWPATLVQPVGSPLSLECTVEGTSNPNLYWYRQAAGRGLQLLFYSVGIGQISSEVPQNLSASRPQDRQFILSSKKLLLSDSGFYLCAWSSPLGAFFGQGTRLTVV.

Comments on this clonotype: This may be a read error: a much more frequent sequence differs by one nucleotide. This chain uses TRBV13 with TRBJ1-1; D is uncertain. Germline CDR1 reads PRHDT; CDR2 reads FYEKMQ (reference sequence). The length of the CDR3 is 14 residues. CDR3 in DNA: TGTGCCGGCAGCTTCAGCCGCTCCCCCATCGGGGCTTTCTTT. Translated: CAGSFSRSPIGAFF.

This clonotype showed up just a few times. CDR3 sequence: CASSLGRKADYGYTF. In DNA form, the CDR3 reads TGTGCCAGCAGCTTAGGCAGAAAGGCAGACTATGGCTACACCTTC. This chain connects TRBV13 to TRBJ1-2; D is unclear. Trimming pared 0 bases from V and 3 bases from J, leaving 11 bases between. Germline-derived CDR1 and CDR2 are PRHDT and FYEKMQ (reference sequence). There are 15 residues in the CDR3.

This clonotype was seen ten or more times. This sequence joins TRBV5-1 and TRBJ1-1; D is uncertain. Per the germline V gene, CDR1 is SGHRS and CDR2 is YFSETQ. The CDR3 loop spans 18 amino acids. V was pared by 4 bases and J by 5 bases, with 27 bases between. CDR3 nucleotide sequence: TGCGCCAGCAGCAGGCAGGCACAGTCTATGAATAGTCTGACTGAAGCTTTCTTT. Amino acids: CASSRQAQSMNSLTEAFF.

The sample holds a few counts of this clonotype. The gene calls are TRBV5-1 and TRBJ1-4, with D uncertain. Trimming took off 3 bases at V and 7 bases at J, with 10 bases between the two ends. CDR1 and CDR2 from the germline V gene are SGHRS and YFSETQ. The length of the CDR3 is 13 residues. CDR3 sequence reads: CASSYMWGEKLFF. CDR3 DNA sequence: TGCGCCAGCAGCTACATGTGGGGTGAAAAACTGTTTTTT.

The sample holds many counts of this clonotype. J is TRBJ1-2 and V is TRBV19, with D unclear. The germline V and J ends were trimmed by 6 bases and 4 bases, with 18 bases remaining between them. CDR1 and CDR2 from the germline V gene are LNHDA and SQIVND (reference sequence). This CDR3 is built from 15 residues. The CDR3 spells CASRTTEASGYGYTF. The CDR3 DNA follows: TGTGCCAGTAGGACTACGGAGGCCTCGGGCTATGGCTACACCTTC.

The CDR3 protein is CASSRQGLAGRREQFF. CDR3 nucleotides: TGTGCCAGCAGCCGGCAGGGACTAGCGGGACGGCGTGAGCAGTTCTTC. The chain links TRBV7-2 to TRBJ2-1, with 13 bases aligning to TRBD2. Germline V lookup: CDR1 SGHTA, CDR2 FQGNSA. The V gene end was trimmed by 5 bases and the J gene end by 9 bases; junction bases not matched to a gene: 10. The CDR3 sequence is 16 residues long.

The chain recombines TRBV3-1 with TRBJ2-5; a weak D match, TRBD2 (6 bases). Trimming removed 1 base at V and 5 bases at J, with 14 bases between. The CDR3 sequence is 15 residues long. The germline CDR1 and CDR2 sequences are LGHDT and YNNKEL (reference sequence). The chain's CDR3 is CASSQGLVQWETQYF. The CDR3 coding sequence is TGTGCCAGCAGCCAAGGACTAGTGCAGTGGGAGACCCAGTACTTC.